The next 21 T cell receptor beta chains were all read from a single sample in a study of identical twins. Using its own MiXCR run on the 5' RACE reads, TCRdb lists one record per CDR3 protein. There are 1.5 million to 2 million distinct CDR3 sequences in the sample; about 31% occur only once, and about 0.3% lies in the top ten. Sequenced: cord blood. Receptors were obtained from a newborn girl in good health.

J is TRBJ2-1 and V is TRBV27; no clear D. V gave up 0 bases and J gave up 10 bases, with 16 bases separating them. Per germline, CDR1 MNHEY and CDR2 SMNVEV (reference sequence). The length of the CDR3 is 15 residues. DNA of the CDR3: TGTGCCAGCAGTTTATCGGGAAGGAGCTCCTACGAGCAGTTCTTC. Translation: CASSLSGRSSYEQFF.

As for this clonotype: One junction end does not reproduce the germline sequence, and a read error may be involved. V usage is TRBV10-2 and J usage is TRBJ2-7; 13 bases align to TRBD2. The CDR3 runs to 15 residues. Germline V gene lookup returns CDR1 WSHSY and CDR2 SAAADI. The CDR3 DNA is TGCTCCAGCAGACCACTAGCGGGGGGGACCTACGAGCAGTACTTC. Amino acids: CSSRPLAGGTYEQYF.

The chain has TRBV29-1 and TRBJ2-7, with D maybe TRBD1 (5 bases). This CDR3 region has 13 residues. V gave up 4 bases and J gave up 4 bases, with 14 bases separating them. Per germline, CDR1 SQVTM and CDR2 ANQGSEA. The CDR3 nucleotides are TGCAGCGTTGGATGGCAGGGCGGTTACGAGCAGTACTTC. Protein: CSVGWQGGYEQYF.

There are many counts of this clonotype. V is TRBV29-1 and J is TRBJ2-4, with D possibly being TRBD1 (6 bases). The germline V and J ends were trimmed by 5 bases and 6 bases, with 14 bases remaining between them. Germline CDR1 reads SQVTM; CDR2 reads ANQGSEA. The CDR3 is 13 residues long. The CDR3 loop reads CSVSDRFPNIQYF. The CDR3 coding sequence is TGCAGCGTTTCCGACAGGTTCCCAAACATTCAGTACTTC. The variable domain in full, completed from reference TRBV29-1 and TRBJ2-4, reads SAVISQKPSRDICQRGTSLTIQCQVDSQVTMMFWYRQQPGQSLTLIATANQGSEATYESGFVIDKFPISRPNLTFSTLTVSNMSPEDSSIYLCSVSDRFPNIQYFGAGTRLSVL.

This clonotype turned up a few times. This chain links TRBV20-1 with TRBJ2-7; D gene unclear. CDR1 and CDR2 (germline): DFQATT, SNEGSKA (reference sequence). The CDR3 contains 13 residues. The ends were cut back, 6 bases at V and 3 bases at J, with 15 bases in the middle. Here the CDR3 DNA reads TGCAGTGCGCCCTTTCCGGTGCTCTACGAGCAGTACTTC. This translates into CSAPFPVLYEQYF.

CDR3 loop: CASSEVDRLTDTQYF. The CDR3 DNA follows: TGTGCCAGCAGTGAAGTTGACAGGCTCACAGATACGCAGTATTTT. The chain joins TRBV2 to TRBJ2-3, with a tentative D call TRBD1 (6 bases). This CDR3 is built from 15 residues. Between the trimmed V and J ends, which lost 1 base and 2 bases, there was a span of 10 bases. Germline V gives CDR1 SNHLY, CDR2 FYNNEI.

The chain links TRBV3-1 to TRBJ1-1; D is unclear. Trimming removed 1 base from V and 0 bases from J, with 9 bases in between. Germline V lookup: CDR1 LGHDT, CDR2 YNNKEL (reference sequence). The CDR3 covers 15 residues. The CDR3 reads CASSQAELLNTEAFF. In DNA form, the CDR3 reads TGTGCCAGCAGCCAAGCGGAGCTTTTGAACACTGAAGCTTTCTTT.

V and J are TRBV27 and TRBJ2-5, with D hard to call. Germline CDR1 and CDR2: MNHEY and SMNVEV (reference sequence). This CDR3 has 15 residues. Trimming pared 2 bases from V and 5 bases from J, leaving 15 bases between. The CDR3 here is CASSLSMTSRETQYF. In DNA, the CDR3 is TGTGCCAGCAGTTTAAGCATGACATCCAGGGAGACCCAGTACTTC.

This clonotype was observed a few times. V usage is TRBV6-2 or TRBV6-3 and J usage is TRBJ1-5; TRBD1 agrees at 9 bases. With 2 bases clipped from V and 2 bases from J, the junction kept 1 base outside the gene matches. CDR1 and CDR2 (germline): MNHEY, SVGEGT. This CDR3 is 15 amino acids long. CDR3 sequence: CASSYRTGGNQPQHF. The CDR3 coding sequence is TGTGCCAGCAGTTACCGGACAGGGGGCAATCAGCCCCAGCATTTT.

The V and J genes are TRBV7-2 and TRBJ2-3, with D maybe TRBD2 (6 bases). V was trimmed by 5 bases and J by 2 bases, leaving 14 bases between them. Germline values: CDR1 SGHTA, CDR2 FQGNSA. CDR3 length equals 15 residues. In DNA form, the CDR3 reads TGTGCCAGCAGCCTGAGCGGGTCCATCACAGATACGCAGTATTTT. Amino acids: CASSLSGSITDTQYF.

The table lists this clonotype with a few counts. The rearrangement links TRBV20-1 to TRBJ2-3; tentatively, D is TRBD2 (6 bases). The CDR3 consists of 13 residues. V gave up 4 bases and J gave up 6 bases, with 14 bases separating them. CDR1 is DFQATT and CDR2 is SNEGSKA in the germline V gene (reference sequence). The CDR3 region has the DNA TGCAGTGCTAAACGGGAGCCCCTGGATACGCAGTATTTT. Protein sequence: CSAKREPLDTQYF.

This clonotype showed up just a few times. The chain employs TRBV10-3 and TRBJ2-3; D remains unclear. This CDR3 is built from 14 residues. Between the trimmed V and J ends, which lost 0 bases and 5 bases, there was a span of 9 bases. The germline V gene has CDR1 ENHRY and CDR2 SYGVKD. The CDR3 nucleotides are TGTGCCATCAGTGAGTCAACGATGGGAGATACGCAGTATTTT. Protein sequence: CAISESTMGDTQYF.

As regards this clonotype: At one end, the junction sequence differs from germline, possibly due to a read error. The chain employs TRBV20-1 and TRBJ2-3; TRBD2 aligns across 7 bases. The CDR3 runs 14 residues. Germline V gene sequence: CDR1 DFQATT, CDR2 SNEGSKA (reference sequence). The CDR3 bases are TGCAGTGCTAGACGCCTAGCGGCCACAGACACGCAGTATTTT. Protein sequence: CSARRLAATDTQYF.

This clonotype was counted between two and nine times. The chain couples TRBV20-1 to TRBJ2-3; no clear D. Trimming shortened V by 6 bases and J by 2 bases, and 6 bases separated the two germline ends. The CDR3 spans 11 residues. Germline loops: CDR1 DFQATT, CDR2 SNEGSKA (reference sequence). The CDR3 nucleotides are TGCAGTGCATATGCCACAGATACGCAGTATTTT. Translation: CSAYATDTQYF.

This clonotype was seen at least ten times. The chain carries TRBV24-1 and TRBJ2-4; 7 bases align to TRBD1. The CDR3 is made up of 15 amino acids. Trimming at V came to 3 bases and at J to 6 bases, leaving 7 bases not matched to a gene. CDR1 and CDR2 from the germline V gene are KGHDR and SFDVKD. The CDR3 loop reads CATSDPKTGPNIQYF. DNA for the CDR3: TGTGCCACCAGTGATCCGAAGACAGGGCCAAACATTCAGTACTTC.

This clonotype was seen a few times. The rearrangement joins TRBV4-2 to TRBJ2-3; 11 bases map to TRBD2. V was pared by 0 bases and J by 0 bases, with 8 bases of the junction left unmatched. The CDR3 covers 19 residues. Germline CDR1 and CDR2: LGHNA and YNFKEQ. The DNA of the CDR3 is TGTGCCAGCAGCCAAGAGGTAGCGGGGGGGCGATCTAGCACAGATACGCAGTATTTT. Protein product: CASSQEVAGGRSSTDTQYF.

The table lists this clonotype with a few counts. The chain is built from TRBV3-1 and TRBJ2-7; 9 bases match TRBD1. Germline V lookup: CDR1 LGHDT, CDR2 YNNKEL (reference sequence). V was pared by 8 bases and J by 7 bases, with 6 bases of the junction left unmatched. The CDR3 covers 12 residues. The CDR3 DNA reads as TGTGCCAGCGCGACAGGGGGAGGTGAGCAGTACTTC. Translating gives CASATGGGEQYF.

The chain employs TRBV10-3 and TRBJ1-4; TRBD1 agrees at 7 bases. V lost 6 bases and J lost 5; bases outside the gene matches: 9. Per the germline V gene, CDR1 is ENHRY and CDR2 is SYGVKD. The CDR3 covers 15 residues. The CDR3: CAISPEPGGNEKLFF. The DNA for the CDR3 is TGTGCCATCAGCCCCGAACCAGGGGGGAATGAAAAACTGTTTTTT.

The V gene is TRBV6-2 or TRBV6-3, the J gene TRBJ2-1; 7 bases align to TRBD1. The CDR3 covers 14 residues. In germline, CDR1 is MNHEY, CDR2 SVGEGT. The V gene end was trimmed by 5 bases and the J gene end by 3 bases; junction bases not matched to a gene: 4. The CDR3 is CASSPQGDYNEQFF. The CDR3 DNA sequence: TGTGCCAGCAGTCCTCAGGGGGACTACAATGAGCAGTTCTTC.

The chain recombines TRBV7-2 with TRBJ2-5; 12 nucleotides match TRBD2. This CDR3 is built from 19 residues. J lost 11 bases, V lost 2 bases, and 21 bases had no gene match. Per the germline V gene, CDR1 is SGHTA and CDR2 is FQGNSA. The CDR3 loop reads CASSLKLGLAGGPYNEQYF. DNA for the CDR3: TGTGCCAGCAGCTTAAAATTGGGGCTAGCGGGGGGGCCCTACAATGAGCAGTACTTC.

The chain joins TRBV3-1 to TRBJ2-2; TRBD1 agrees at 10 bases. This CDR3 contains 15 residues. Germline values: CDR1 LGHDT, CDR2 YNNKEL (reference sequence). J lost 6 bases, V lost 4 bases, and 5 bases had no gene match. The CDR3 reads CASSPGQGPAGELFF. DNA of the CDR3: TGTGCCAGCAGCCCGGGACAGGGGCCTGCCGGGGAGCTGTTTTTT.